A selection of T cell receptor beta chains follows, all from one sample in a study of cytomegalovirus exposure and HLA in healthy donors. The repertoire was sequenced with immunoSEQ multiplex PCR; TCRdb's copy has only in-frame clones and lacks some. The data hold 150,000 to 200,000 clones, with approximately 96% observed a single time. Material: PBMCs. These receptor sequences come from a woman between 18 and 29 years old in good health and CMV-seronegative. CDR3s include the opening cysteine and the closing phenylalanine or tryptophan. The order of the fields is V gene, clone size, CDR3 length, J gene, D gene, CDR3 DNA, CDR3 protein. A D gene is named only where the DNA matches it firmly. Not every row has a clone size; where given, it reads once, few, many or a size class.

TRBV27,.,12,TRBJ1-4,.,TGTGCCAGCAGTCCACCGGGAGAAAAACTGTTTTTT,CASSPPGEKLFF
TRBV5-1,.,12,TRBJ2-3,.,TGCGCCAGCAGCCGAGAGGGAGATACGCAGTATTTT,CASSREGDTQYF
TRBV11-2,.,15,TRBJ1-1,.,TGTGCCAGCAGCTCTCTCTGGGGGGGAGGGACTGAAGCTTTCTTT,CASSSLWGGGTEAFF
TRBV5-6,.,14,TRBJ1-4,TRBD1,TGTGCCAGCAGCTTGAGACAGGGGGATGAAAAACTGTTTTTT,CASSLRQGDEKLFF
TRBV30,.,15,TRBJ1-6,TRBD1,TGTGCCTGGAGTAACCGGGACAGGGGTAATTCACCCCTCCACTTT,CAWSNRDRGNSPLHF
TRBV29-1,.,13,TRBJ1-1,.,TGCAGCGTTGCGAGCCGGGTGGGTACTGAAGCTTTCTTT,CSVASRVGTEAFF
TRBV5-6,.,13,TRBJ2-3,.,TGTGCCAGCAGCGGCACAGGGTTAGATACGCAGTATTTT,CASSGTGLDTQYF
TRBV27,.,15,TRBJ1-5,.,TGTGCCAGCAGTCCTACTCCCCCGTCGACGGGGTCCCAGCATTTT,CASSPTPPSTGSQHF
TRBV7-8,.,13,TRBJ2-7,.,TGTGCCAGCAGCTTAGTAGGGGGTTACGAGCAGTACTTC,CASSLVGGYEQYF
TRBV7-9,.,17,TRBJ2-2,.,TGTGCCAGCAGCCCCCAGGGGAACCGCCCGAACACCGGGGAGCTGTTTTTT,CASSPQGNRPNTGELFF
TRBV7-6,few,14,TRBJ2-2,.,TGTGCCAGCAGCTTAGCGTCGGTCACCGGGGAGCTGTTTTTT,CASSLASVTGELFF
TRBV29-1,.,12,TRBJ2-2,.,TGCAGCGTTGGCGGTAGCACCGGGGAGCTGTTTTTT,CSVGGSTGELFF
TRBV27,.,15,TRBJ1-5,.,TGTGCCAGCAGCCGGGGAGGGGCAGGCAATCAGCCCCAGCATTTT,CASSRGGAGNQPQHF
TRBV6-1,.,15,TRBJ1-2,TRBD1,TGTGCCAGCAGTGAAGTCTCAGGGGGTGGGTATGGCTACACCTTC,CASSEVSGGGYGYTF
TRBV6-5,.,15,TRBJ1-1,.,TGTGCCAGCAGAGCAGACAGCCTGGGGAACACTGAAGCTTTCTTT,CASRADSLGNTEAFF
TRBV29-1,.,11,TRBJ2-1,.,TGCAGCGTTGGCAGGGTAAATGAGCAGTTCTTC,CSVGRVNEQFF
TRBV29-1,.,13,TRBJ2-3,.,TGCAGCGTGAGAGGGTCCAACACAGATACGCAGTATTTT,CSVRGSNTDTQYF
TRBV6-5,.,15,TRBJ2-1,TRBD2,TGTGCCAGCAGTACCCCGACTAGCGGATCGGCTGAGCAGTTCTTC,CASSTPTSGSAEQFF
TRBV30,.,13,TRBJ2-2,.,TGTGCCTGGAGTATGACACGAACCGGGGAGCTGTTTTTT,CAWSMTRTGELFF
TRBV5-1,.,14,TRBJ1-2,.,TGCGCCAGCAGCTTGGAGGACAGAGTCTTGGGCTACACCTTC,CASSLEDRVLGYTF
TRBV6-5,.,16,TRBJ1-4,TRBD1,TGTGCCAGCAGTTACTCGAGTGGGACAGCTAATGAAAAACTGTTTTTT,CASSYSSGTANEKLFF
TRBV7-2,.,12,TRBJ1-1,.,TGTGCCAGCAGCTTATTGAGTGTTGGAGCTTTCTTT,CASSLLSVGAFF
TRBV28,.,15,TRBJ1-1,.,TGTGCCAGCAGGGCACCGACAGGAACGAACACTGAAGCTTTCTTT,CASRAPTGTNTEAFF
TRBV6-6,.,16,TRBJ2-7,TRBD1,TGTGCCAGCAGTTACCCGCCTAGTACAGGGGCCTTCGAGCAGTACTTC,CASSYPPSTGAFEQYF
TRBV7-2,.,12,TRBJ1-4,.,TGTGCCAGCAGCTTCGTCGATGAAAAACTGTTTTTT,CASSFVDEKLFF
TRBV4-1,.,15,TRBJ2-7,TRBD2,TGCGCCAGCAGCCTCCTACTAGCGAGCTCCTACGAGCAGTACTTC,CASSLLLASSYEQYF
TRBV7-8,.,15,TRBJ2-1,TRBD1,TGTGCCAGCAGCTTGGGACAGGGAGCCTACAATGAGCAGTTCTTC,CASSLGQGAYNEQFF
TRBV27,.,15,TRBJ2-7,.,TGTGCCAGCAGTTCGCGATTAGGACTGACCTACGAGCAGTACTTC,CASSSRLGLTYEQYF
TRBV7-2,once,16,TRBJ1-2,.,TGTGCCAGCAGCTTATGGGACACCCACCTTAACTATGGCTACACCTTC,CASSLWDTHLNYGYTF
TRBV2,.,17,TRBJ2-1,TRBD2,TGTGCCAGCAGTGAAGGGAATAGCGGGGCCACCTACAATGAGCAGTTCTTC,CASSEGNSGATYNEQFF
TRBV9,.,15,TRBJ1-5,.,TGTGCCAGCAGCGTAGGAACAGGGAGTCGTCAGCCCCAGCATTTT,CASSVGTGSRQPQHF
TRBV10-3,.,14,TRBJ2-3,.,TGTGCCATCAGTGAGTCGGCCAGCACAGATACGCAGTATTTT,CAISESASTDTQYF
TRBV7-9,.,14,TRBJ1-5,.,TGTGCCAGCAGCTTTGGAGGGGCTAACCAGCCCCAGCATTTT,CASSFGGANQPQHF
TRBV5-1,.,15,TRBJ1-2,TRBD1,TGCGCCAGCAGCTTGGCCGGGACAGGCAACTATGGCTACACCTTC,CASSLAGTGNYGYTF
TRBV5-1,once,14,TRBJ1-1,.,TGCGCCAGCAGTCCGACGGAGACCCGAATGGGAGCTTTCTTT,CASSPTETRMGAFF
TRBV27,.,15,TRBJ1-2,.,TGTGCCAGCAGTTTATCCCCCTCCGGGATCTATGGCTACACCTTC,CASSLSPSGIYGYTF
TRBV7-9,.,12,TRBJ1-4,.,TGTGCCAGCAGCTTTGGAGGTGAAAAACTGTTTTTT,CASSFGGEKLFF
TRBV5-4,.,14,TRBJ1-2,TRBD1,TGTGCCAGCAGCATTCAGGGACAGACCTATGGCTACACCTTC,CASSIQGQTYGYTF
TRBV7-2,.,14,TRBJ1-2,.,TGTGCCAGCAGCTTAGTGTGGGGGGGCTATGGCTACACCTTT,CASSLVWGGYGYTF
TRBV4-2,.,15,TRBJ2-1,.,TGTGCCAGCAGCCAGGGGAGGGGGGGGATGGATGAGCAGTTCTTC,CASSQGRGGMDEQFF
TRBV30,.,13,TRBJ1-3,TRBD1,TGTGCCTGGAACAGGGGAATCGGAAACACCATATATTTT,CAWNRGIGNTIYF
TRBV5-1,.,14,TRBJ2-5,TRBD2,TGCGCCAGCAGCTTTGCGGGGGTCTGGGAGACCCAGTACTTC,CASSFAGVWETQYF
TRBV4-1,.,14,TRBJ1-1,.,TGCGCCAGCAGCCAATTTCCGGGAGGCACTGAAGCTTTCTTT,CASSQFPGGTEAFF
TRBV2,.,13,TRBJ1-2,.,TGTGCCAGCAGTGAAACGAGCATCTATGGCTACACCTTC,CASSETSIYGYTF
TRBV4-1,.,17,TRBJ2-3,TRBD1,TGCGCCAGCAGCCGACAGGGGCGGAGAGCTAGCACAGATACGCAGTATTTT,CASSRQGRRASTDTQYF
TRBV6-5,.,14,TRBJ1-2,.,TGTGCCAGCAGTGGGGGGGCCAGGACCGGGGGCTACACCTTC,CASSGGARTGGYTF
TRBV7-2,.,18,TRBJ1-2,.,TGTGCCAGCAGCTTAGATCTCCCCGGAGCCGGAAACTTCTATGGCTACACCTTC,CASSLDLPGAGNFYGYTF
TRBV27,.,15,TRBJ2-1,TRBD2,TGTGCCAGCAGCCCGACGGGGGGGGAATACAATGAGCAGTTCTTC,CASSPTGGEYNEQFF
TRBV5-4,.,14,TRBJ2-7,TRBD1,TGTGCCAGCAGCTTAGGACAGGGGTACTACGAGCAGTACTTC,CASSLGQGYYEQYF
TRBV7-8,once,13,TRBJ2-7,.,TGTGCCAGCAGCTTAGGACAAATCTACGAGCAGTACTTC,CASSLGQIYEQYF
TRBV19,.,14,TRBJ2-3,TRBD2,TGTGCCAGTACCGGGACTAGAAACACAGATACGCAGTATTTT,CASTGTRNTDTQYF
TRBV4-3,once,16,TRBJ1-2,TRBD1,TGCGCCAGCAGCCGGACGGACAGGGGTGCGTTCTATGGCTACACCTTC,CASSRTDRGAFYGYTF
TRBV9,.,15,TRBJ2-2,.,TGTGCCAGCAGCGTTCAACACAGTAACACCGGGGAGCTGTTTTTT,CASSVQHSNTGELFF